One T cell receptor beta chain is described in this entry. The data stem from a study of blood T cell repertoires in COVID-19. Turning to the study itself: Some COVID-19 samples were acute and others convalescent; all came from the United States, Italy and Spain. Nucleic acid was either cDNA or gDNA, and it came from T cells, B-cell-depleted T cells, or PBMCs.

Here immunoSEQ multiplex PCR was the method, and the copy in TCRdb shows in-frame clones only, minus some. Among 25,000 to 35,000 clones listed, approximately 86% were seen once. With V trimmed by 0 bases and J by 4 bases, 8 bases remained unmatched. Germline CDR1 is SGHNT and CDR2 is YENEEA. The CDR3 runs 17 residues. The receptor was derived from a man in his sixties with COVID-19, enrolled during active disease. Sequenced: peripheral blood. The V gene is TRBV11-3, the J gene TRBJ2-5, with 10 bases that match TRBD2. The CDR3 DNA is TGTGCCAGCAGCTTAGATCGTCCTAGCGGGAGTGGAGAGACCCAGTACTTC. It yields the protein CASSLDRPSGSGETQYF.